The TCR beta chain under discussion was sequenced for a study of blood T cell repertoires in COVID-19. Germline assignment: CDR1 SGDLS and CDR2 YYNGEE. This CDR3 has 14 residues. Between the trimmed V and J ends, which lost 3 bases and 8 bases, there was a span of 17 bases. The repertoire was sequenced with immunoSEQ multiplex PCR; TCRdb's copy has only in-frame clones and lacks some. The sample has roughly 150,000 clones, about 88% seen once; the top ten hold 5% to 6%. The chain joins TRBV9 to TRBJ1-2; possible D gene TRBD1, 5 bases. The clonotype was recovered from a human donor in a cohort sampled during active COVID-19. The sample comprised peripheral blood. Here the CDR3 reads CASSAAGGLGGYTF. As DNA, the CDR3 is TGTGCCAGCAGCGCTGCTGGGGGGTTAGGGGGCTACACCTTC.